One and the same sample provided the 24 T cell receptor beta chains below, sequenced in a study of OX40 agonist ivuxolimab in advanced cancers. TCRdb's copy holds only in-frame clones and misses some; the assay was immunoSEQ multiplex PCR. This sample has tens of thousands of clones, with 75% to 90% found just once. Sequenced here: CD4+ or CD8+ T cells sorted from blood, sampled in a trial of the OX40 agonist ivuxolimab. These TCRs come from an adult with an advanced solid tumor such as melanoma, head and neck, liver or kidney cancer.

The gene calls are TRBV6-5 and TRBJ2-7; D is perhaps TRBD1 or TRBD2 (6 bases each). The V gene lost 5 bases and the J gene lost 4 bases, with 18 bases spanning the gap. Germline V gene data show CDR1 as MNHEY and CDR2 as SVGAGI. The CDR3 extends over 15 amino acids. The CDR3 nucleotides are TGTGCCAGCAGTGACTTTGGCGGGACACTATACGAGCAGTACTTC. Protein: CASSDFGGTLYEQYF.

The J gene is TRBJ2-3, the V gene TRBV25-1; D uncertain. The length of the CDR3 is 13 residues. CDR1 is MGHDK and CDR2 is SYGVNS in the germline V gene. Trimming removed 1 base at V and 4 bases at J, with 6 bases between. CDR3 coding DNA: TGTGCCAGCAGTGAATGGTCGGCAGATACGCAGTATTTT. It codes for CASSEWSADTQYF.

The CDR3 coding sequence is TGTGCCAGCAGCTTAGCGCTTGGGCTAGCGGGGACCCAAGAGACCCAGTACTTC. Translated, it gives CASSLALGLAGTQETQYF. The chain recombines TRBV7-9 with TRBJ2-5, with 9 positions matching TRBD2. V shed 0 bases, J shed 1 base, and the junction held 9 bases outside the gene matches. The CDR3 totals 18 residues. Germline CDR1 reads SEHNR; CDR2 reads FQNEAQ (reference sequence).

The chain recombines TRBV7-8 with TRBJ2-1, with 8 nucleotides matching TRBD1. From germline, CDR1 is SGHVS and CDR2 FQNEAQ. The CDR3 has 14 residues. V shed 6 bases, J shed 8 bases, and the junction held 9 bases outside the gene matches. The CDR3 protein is CASSATDRGYEQFF. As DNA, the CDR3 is TGTGCCAGCAGTGCGACCGACAGGGGCTATGAGCAGTTCTTC.

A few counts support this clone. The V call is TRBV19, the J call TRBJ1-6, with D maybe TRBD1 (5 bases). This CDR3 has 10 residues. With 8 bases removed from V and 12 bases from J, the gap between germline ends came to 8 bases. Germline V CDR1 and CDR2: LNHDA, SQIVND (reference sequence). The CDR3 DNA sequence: TGTGCCAGTGGGGGGGAACCCCTCCACTTT. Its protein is CASGGEPLHF.

As DNA, the CDR3 is TGTGCCAGTAGTGCAGGGGGGTCCTACGAGCAGTACTTC. Its protein is CASSAGGSYEQYF. This rearrangement joins TRBV19 to TRBJ2-7; D is perhaps TRBD1 (7 bases). Trimming shortened V by 5 bases and J by 1 base, and 9 bases separated the two germline ends. Germline loops: CDR1 LNHDA, CDR2 SQIVND (reference sequence). CDR3 length: 13 amino acids.

DNA of the CDR3: TGTGCCAGTAGTGGCATAGGGGGCGCGTTTGAAGCTTTCTTT. As protein: CASSGIGGAFEAFF. This rearrangement joins TRBV19 to TRBJ1-1; 7 bases fit TRBD1. Trimming cost V 5 bases and J 7 bases; bases outside gene matches: 10. Germline values: CDR1 LNHDA, CDR2 SQIVND (reference sequence). The CDR3 consists of 14 residues.

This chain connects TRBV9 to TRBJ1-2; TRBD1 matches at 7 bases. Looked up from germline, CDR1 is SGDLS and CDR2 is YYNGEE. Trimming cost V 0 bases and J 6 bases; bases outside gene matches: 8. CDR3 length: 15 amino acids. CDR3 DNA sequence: TGTGCCAGCAGCGTAGCTGCGACAGGGAACGATGGCTACACCTTC. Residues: CASSVAATGNDGYTF. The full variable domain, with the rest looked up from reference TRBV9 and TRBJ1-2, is DSGVTQTPKHLITATGQRVTLRCSPRSGDLSVYWYQQSLDQGLQFLIQYYNGEERAKGNILERFSAQQFPDLHSELNLSSLELGDSALYFCASSVAATGNDGYTFGSGTRLTVV.

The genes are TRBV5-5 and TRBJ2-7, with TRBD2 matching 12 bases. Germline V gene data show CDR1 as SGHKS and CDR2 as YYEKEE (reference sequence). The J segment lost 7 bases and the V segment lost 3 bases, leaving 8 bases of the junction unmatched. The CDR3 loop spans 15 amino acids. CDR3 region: CASSYGLAGSSEQYF. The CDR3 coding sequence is TGTGCCAGCAGCTATGGACTAGCGGGATCGTCTGAGCAGTACTTC.

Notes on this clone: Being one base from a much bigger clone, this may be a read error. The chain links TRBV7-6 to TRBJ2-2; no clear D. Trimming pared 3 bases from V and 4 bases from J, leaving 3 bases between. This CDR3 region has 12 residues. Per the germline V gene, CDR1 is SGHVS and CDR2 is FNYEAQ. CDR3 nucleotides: TGTGCCAGCAGCTTGGGCACCGGGGAGCTGTTTTTT. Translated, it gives CASSLGTGELFF.

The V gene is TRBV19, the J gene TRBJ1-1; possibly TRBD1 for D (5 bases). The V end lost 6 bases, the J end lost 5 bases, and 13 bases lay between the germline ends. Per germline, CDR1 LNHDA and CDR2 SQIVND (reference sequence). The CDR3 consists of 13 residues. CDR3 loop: CASSAGGVTEAFF. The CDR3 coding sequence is TGTGCCAGTAGCGCGGGGGGTGTGACTGAAGCTTTCTTT.

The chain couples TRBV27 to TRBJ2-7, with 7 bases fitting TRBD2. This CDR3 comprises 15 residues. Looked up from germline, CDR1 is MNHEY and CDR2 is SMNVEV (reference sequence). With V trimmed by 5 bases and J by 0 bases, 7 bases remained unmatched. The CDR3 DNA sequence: TGTGCCAGCAGTACATATGGCGGGAGCTCCTACGAGCAGTACTTC. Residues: CASSTYGGSSYEQYF.

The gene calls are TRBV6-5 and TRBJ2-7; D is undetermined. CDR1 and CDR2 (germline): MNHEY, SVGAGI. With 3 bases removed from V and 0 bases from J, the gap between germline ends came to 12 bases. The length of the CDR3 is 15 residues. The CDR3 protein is CASSYDGSSSYEQYF. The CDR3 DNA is TGTGCCAGCAGTTATGACGGGTCCAGCTCCTACGAGCAGTACTTC.

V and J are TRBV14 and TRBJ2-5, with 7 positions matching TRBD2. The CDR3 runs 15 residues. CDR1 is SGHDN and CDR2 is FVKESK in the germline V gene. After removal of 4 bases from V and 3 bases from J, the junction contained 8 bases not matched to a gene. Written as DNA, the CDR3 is TGTGCCAGCAGCCCGACTAGCAGGTCTAAAGAGACCCAGTACTTC. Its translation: CASSPTSRSKETQYF.

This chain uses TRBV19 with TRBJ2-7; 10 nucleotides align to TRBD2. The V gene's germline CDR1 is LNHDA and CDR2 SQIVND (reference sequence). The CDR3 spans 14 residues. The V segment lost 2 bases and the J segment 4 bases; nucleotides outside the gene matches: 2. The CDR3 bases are TGTGCCAGTAGTATACTAGCGGGAGAATACGAGCAGTACTTC. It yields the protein CASSILAGEYEQYF.

This chain's CDR3 is CASSISRRDVSYEQYF. CDR3 nucleotides: TGTGCCAGTAGTATATCTCGCCGGGACGTCTCCTACGAGCAGTACTTC. The chain combines TRBV19 with TRBJ2-7, with D possibly being TRBD1 or TRBD2 (5 bases each). The ends were cut back, 2 bases at V and 0 bases at J, with 14 bases in the middle. CDR3 size: 16 residues. Germline CDR1 and CDR2: LNHDA and SQIVND (reference sequence).

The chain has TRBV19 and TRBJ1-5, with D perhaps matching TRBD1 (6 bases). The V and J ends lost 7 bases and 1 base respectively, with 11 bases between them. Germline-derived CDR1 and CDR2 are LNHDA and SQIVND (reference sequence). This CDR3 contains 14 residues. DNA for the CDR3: TGTGCCAGTACCCGAGGGGGGAGCAATCAGCCCCAGCATTTT. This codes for CASTRGGSNQPQHF.

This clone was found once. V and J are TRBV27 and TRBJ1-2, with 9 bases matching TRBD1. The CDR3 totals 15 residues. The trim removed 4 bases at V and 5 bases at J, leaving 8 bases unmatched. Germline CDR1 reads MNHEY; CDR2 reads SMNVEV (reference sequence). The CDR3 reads CASSSAGQGPYGYTF. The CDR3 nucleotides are TGTGCCAGCAGTTCAGCAGGACAGGGGCCGTATGGCTACACCTTC.

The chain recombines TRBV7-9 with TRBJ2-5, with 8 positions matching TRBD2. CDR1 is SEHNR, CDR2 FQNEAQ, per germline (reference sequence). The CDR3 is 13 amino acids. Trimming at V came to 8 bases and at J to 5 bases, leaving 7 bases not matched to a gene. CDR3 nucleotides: TGTGCCAGCCGTTTAGCGGGGAAGGAGACCCAGTACTTC. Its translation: CASRLAGKETQYF. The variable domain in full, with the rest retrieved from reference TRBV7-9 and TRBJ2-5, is DTGVSQNPRHKITKRGQNVTFRCDPISEHNRLYWYRQTLGQGPEFLTYFQNEAQLEKSRLLSDRFSAERPKGSFSTLEIQRTEQGDSAMYLCASRLAGKETQYFGPGTRLLVL.

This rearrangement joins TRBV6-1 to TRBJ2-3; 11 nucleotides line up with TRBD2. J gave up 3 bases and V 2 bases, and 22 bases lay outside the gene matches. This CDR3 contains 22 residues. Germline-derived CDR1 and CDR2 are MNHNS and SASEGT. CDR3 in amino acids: CASSERPGLAGLAGMGTDTQYF. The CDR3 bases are TGTGCCAGCAGTGAACGCCCCGGACTAGCGGGTCTCGCCGGTATGGGAACAGATACGCAGTATTTT.

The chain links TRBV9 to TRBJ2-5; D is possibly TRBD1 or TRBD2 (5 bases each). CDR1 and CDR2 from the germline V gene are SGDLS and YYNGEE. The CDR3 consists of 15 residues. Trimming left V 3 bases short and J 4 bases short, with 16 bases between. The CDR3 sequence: CASSAGWGSVETQYF. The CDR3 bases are TGTGCCAGCAGCGCGGGGTGGGGGAGTGTAGAGACCCAGTACTTC.

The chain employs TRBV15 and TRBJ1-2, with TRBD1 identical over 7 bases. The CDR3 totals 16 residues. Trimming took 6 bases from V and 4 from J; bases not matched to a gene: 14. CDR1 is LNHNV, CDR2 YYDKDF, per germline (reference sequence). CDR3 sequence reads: CATRGQGEGWGYGYTF. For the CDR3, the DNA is TGTGCCACCAGAGGCCAGGGGGAAGGCTGGGGCTATGGCTACACCTTC.

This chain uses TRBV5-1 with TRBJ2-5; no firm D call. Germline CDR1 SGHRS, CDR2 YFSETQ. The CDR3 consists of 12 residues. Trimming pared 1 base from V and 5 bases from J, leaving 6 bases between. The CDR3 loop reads CASSLKRETQYF. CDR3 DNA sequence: TGCGCCAGCAGCTTGAAGAGGGAGACCCAGTACTTC.

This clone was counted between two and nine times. The CDR3 bases are TGCAGCGTTGAGGGCGGGGAACTAGGGGGCACAGATACGCAGTATTTT. Amino acid sequence: CSVEGGELGGTDTQYF. The chain recombines TRBV29-1 with TRBJ2-3; D possibly corresponds to TRBD2 (6 bases). The CDR3 length is 16 residues. Germline CDR1 and CDR2: SQVTM and ANQGSEA. V was cut by 3 bases and J by 1 base, with 17 bases left in between.